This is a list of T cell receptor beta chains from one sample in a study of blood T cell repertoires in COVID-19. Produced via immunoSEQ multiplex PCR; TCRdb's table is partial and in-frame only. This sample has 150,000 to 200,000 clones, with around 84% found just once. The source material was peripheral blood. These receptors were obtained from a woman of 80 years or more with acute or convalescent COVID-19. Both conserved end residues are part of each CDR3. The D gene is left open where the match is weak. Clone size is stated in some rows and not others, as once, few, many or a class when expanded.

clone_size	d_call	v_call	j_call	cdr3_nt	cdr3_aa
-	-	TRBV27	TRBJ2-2	TGTGCCAGCAGTATCCTAGCCCCCACCGGGGAGCTGTTTTTT	CASSILAPTGELFF
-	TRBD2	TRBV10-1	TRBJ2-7	TGCGCCAGAGGGGGACTAGCGGGGGTCTCCTACGAGCAGTACTTC	CARGGLAGVSYEQYF
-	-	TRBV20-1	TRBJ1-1	TGCAGTGCTGGGAGTGAAGCTTTCTTT	CSAGSEAFF
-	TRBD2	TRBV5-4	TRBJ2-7	TGTGCCAGCAGCTTCGAGCGGGGCTACGAGCAGTACTTC	CASSFERGYEQYF
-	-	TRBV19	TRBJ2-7	TGTGCCAGTAGTATGGCCACAGGGTTTGAGCAGTACTTC	CASSMATGFEQYF
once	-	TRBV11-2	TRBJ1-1	TGTGCCAGCAGCCCGACCGACAGGAACACTGAAGCTTTCTTT	CASSPTDRNTEAFF
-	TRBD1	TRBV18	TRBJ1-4	TGTGCCAGCTCACCTCGGACAGGGGGTACAACTAATGAAAAACTGTTTTTT	CASSPRTGGTTNEKLFF
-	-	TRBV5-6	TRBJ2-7	TGTGCCAGCAGCCCGGGGGTTGACTACGAGCAGTACTTC	CASSPGVDYEQYF
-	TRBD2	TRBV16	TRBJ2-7	TGTGCCAGCAGCCAGAGTAGCGGGGGCTACGAGCAGTACTTC	CASSQSSGGYEQYF
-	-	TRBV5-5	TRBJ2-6	TGTGCCAGCAGCTTGGTGAGGCCTGGGGCCAACGTCCTGACTTTC	CASSLVRPGANVLTF
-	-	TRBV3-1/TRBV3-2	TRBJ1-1	TGTGCCAGCAGCCGACCCGGACAGATCAACACTGAAGCTTTCTTT	CASSRPGQINTEAFF
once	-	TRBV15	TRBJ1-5	TGTGCCACCAGCAGACCCGCTTTCTTGTCAGGGGGCAATCAGCCCCAGCATTTT	CATSRPAFLSGGNQPQHF
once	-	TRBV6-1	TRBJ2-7	TGTGCCAGCACCCTAACAGAGTCCTACGAGCAGTACTTC	CASTLTESYEQYF
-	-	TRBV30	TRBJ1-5	TGTGCCTGGAGCGGTGGGCTCGATCAGCCCCAGCATTTT	CAWSGGLDQPQHF
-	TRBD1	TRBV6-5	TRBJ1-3	TGTGCCAGCAGTTACTCAGGGGGCAAGGGAAACACCATATATTTT	CASSYSGGKGNTIYF
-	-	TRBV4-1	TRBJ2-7	TGCGCCAGCAGCCAAGTGGGCAGGGCAAGCGAGCAGTACTTC	CASSQVGRASEQYF
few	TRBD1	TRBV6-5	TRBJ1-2	TGTGCCAGCAGGATGATCACAGGGGTTGGCTACACCTTC	CASRMITGVGYTF
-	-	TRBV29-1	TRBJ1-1	TGCAGCGTTGCGAACCAGCGGGACACTGAAGCTTTCTTT	CSVANQRDTEAFF
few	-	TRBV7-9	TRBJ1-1	TGTGCCAGCAGCCCTCAACAGGGTACTGAAGCTTTCTTT	CASSPQQGTEAFF
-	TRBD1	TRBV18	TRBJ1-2	TGTGCCAGCTCACAACAGGGGACAGGTAGCTATGGCTACACCTTC	CASSQQGTGSYGYTF
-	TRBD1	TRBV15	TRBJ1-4	TGTGCCACCAGCAGAGATAGACTGTGGGGGACAGGCCGTCGGGAAAAACTGTTTTTT	CATSRDRLWGTGRREKLFF
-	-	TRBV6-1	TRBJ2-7	TGTGCCAGCAGTGAGGGGGGGACAGGGCAGTACTTC	CASSEGGTGQYF
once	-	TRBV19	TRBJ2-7	TGTGCCAGTAGGGCCCCGGGGGAGATCGGGCAGTACTTC	CASRAPGEIGQYF
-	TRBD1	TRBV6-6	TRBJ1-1	TGTGCCAGCAGCCTAGGACAGGGGTACACTGAAGCTTTCTTT	CASSLGQGYTEAFF
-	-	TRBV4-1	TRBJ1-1	TGCGCCAGCAGCCAAGATGATATACCTATGAACACTGAAGCTTTCTTT	CASSQDDIPMNTEAFF
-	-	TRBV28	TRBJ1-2	TGTGCCAGCAGTTTGGACCACATAGGGGGAGGCTACACCTTC	CASSLDHIGGGYTF
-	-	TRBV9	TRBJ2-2	TGTGCCAGCAGCGTAGCCGCCAGTACGAACACCGGGGAGCTGTTTTTT	CASSVAASTNTGELFF
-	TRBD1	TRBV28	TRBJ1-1	TGTGCCAGCAGTTTACGGACAGGGGCATTAAGAGCTTTCTTT	CASSLRTGALRAFF
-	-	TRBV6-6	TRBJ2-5	TGTGCCAGCAGAAGCGGGCGCAGCCAAGAGACCCAGTACTTC	CASRSGRSQETQYF
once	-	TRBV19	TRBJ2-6	TGTGCCAGTAGTATTCAGGCGGACAGGGCCAACGTCCTGACTTTC	CASSIQADRANVLTF
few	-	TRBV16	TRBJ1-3	TGTGCCAGCAGCCAATTACTGCCAGGGGCGTCTTCTGGAAACACCATATATTTT	CASSQLLPGASSGNTIYF
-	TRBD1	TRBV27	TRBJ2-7	TGTGCCAGCAGTTTATCGGTTGCCCAGGGGGCCTACGAGCAGTACTTC	CASSLSVAQGAYEQYF
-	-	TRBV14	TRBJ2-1	TGTGCCAGCAGCCGTCTCGGGGGCTCCTACAATGAGCAGTTCTTC	CASSRLGGSYNEQFF
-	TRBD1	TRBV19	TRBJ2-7	TGTGCCAGTAGCCAGGGACAGATCAGTTACGAGCAGTACTTC	CASSQGQISYEQYF
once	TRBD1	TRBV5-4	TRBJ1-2	TGTGCCAGCAGCACCACGGGACAGCCCAACTATGGCTACACCTTC	CASSTTGQPNYGYTF
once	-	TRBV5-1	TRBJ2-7	TGCGCCAGCAGCTTGGCCTCTGCGGGATTTTACGAGCAGTACTTC	CASSLASAGFYEQYF
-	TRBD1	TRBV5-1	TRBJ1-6	TGCGCCAGCAGCTTGACCGAGGGACAGGCTACCCATTCACCCCTCCACTTT	CASSLTEGQATHSPLHF
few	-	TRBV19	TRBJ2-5	TGTGCCAGTAGTATCCAGGGAAGGCAAGAGACCCAGTACTTC	CASSIQGRQETQYF
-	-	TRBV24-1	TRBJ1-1	TGTGCCACCAGTGAAACGAGGGTTTGTGAAGCTTTCTTT	CATSETRVCEAFF
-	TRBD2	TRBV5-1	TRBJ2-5	TGCGCCAGCAGCTTGGGCGGTAGCGGGGGAGGAGAGACCCAGTACTTC	CASSLGGSGGGETQYF
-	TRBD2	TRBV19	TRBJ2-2	TGTGCCAGTAGTATGGGACTAGCGGGAGGGGAGCTGTTTTTT	CASSMGLAGGELFF
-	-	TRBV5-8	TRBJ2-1	TGTGCCAGCAGCTTGGCATTGAGCGGGCAGTTCTTC	CASSLALSGQFF
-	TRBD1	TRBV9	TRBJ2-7	TGTGCCAGCAGCCTGGACCCGGGACAGGGGGCTTACGAGCAGTACTTC	CASSLDPGQGAYEQYF
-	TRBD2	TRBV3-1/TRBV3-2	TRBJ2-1	TGTGCCAGCAGCCGCGGGAGCGGGAGGGGATTTATGTATGAGCAGTTCTTC	CASSRGSGRGFMYEQFF
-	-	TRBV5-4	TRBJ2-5	TGTGCCAGCAGCTTGGGGCCTTCTACAGGGGAGACCCAGTACTTC	CASSLGPSTGETQYF
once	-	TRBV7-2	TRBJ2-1	TGTGCCAGCAGCTTAGCCGTGGAGGAGCAGTTCTTC	CASSLAVEEQFF
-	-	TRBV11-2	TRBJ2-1	TGTGCCAGCAGCTTAACGAGACCCCAGCGCGGAGAGCAGTTCTTC	CASSLTRPQRGEQFF
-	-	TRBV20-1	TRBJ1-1	TGCAGTGCTAGTAATCCCATACAGGGCTCCACTGAAGCTTTCTTT	CSASNPIQGSTEAFF
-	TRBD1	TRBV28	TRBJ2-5	TGTGCCAGCAGTTCCCCCGGCAGGGGGAGAGAAGAGACCCAGTACTTC	CASSSPGRGREETQYF
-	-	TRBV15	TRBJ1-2	TGTGCCACCAGTCATACAGGGTTTCTGACTGGCTACACCTTC	CATSHTGFLTGYTF
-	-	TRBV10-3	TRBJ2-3	TGTGCCATCAAACAGGCCGTCCGCTCCACAGATACGCAGTATTTT	CAIKQAVRSTDTQYF
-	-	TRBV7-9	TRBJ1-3	TGTGCCAGCAGCCCCGAGGCCCTCTCTGGAAACACCATATATTTT	CASSPEALSGNTIYF
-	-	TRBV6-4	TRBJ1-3	TGTGCCAGCAGTGACTCGATAGGAGGGACGTCCTCTGGAAACACCATATATTTT	CASSDSIGGTSSGNTIYF
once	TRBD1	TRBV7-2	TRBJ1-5	TGTGCCAGCAGCTCGTACATAATTGGGGACAGGGCTATTCAGCCCCAGCATTTT	CASSSYIIGDRAIQPQHF
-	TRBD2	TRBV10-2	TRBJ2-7	TGCGCCAGCAGTGTGACTAGCGGGATTGGGTTCGAGCAGTACTTC	CASSVTSGIGFEQYF